Listed here are 2 T cell receptor beta chains from one sample, sequenced in a study of shared clonotypes between healthy human individuals (dated by TCRdb to about 2020). Receptor libraries were prepared by the immunoSEQ multiplex PCR assay. The table comes from immuneACCESS by way of TCRdb, which keeps in-frame sequences with V and J called. Part of the clones is missing from these tables; in studies checked, under half for an unresolved V gene and the rest for unknown reasons. The sample profile shows hundreds of thousands of clones; around 78% of them were found once. The ten biggest clones cover around 2% of the sample. Sequences were obtained from memory CD4+ T cells sorted from blood. Taken with the paper, the label for cell subset or site translates to: CD45RA-negative fraction. These receptors all stem from a woman aged 25 to 39 in good health.

The V gene is TRBV16, the J gene TRBJ2-1; 7 positions match TRBD2. CDR1 and CDR2 (germline): KGHSY, FQNENV. CDR3 size: 15 residues. With 4 bases clipped from V and 8 bases from J, the junction kept 11 bases outside the gene matches. The CDR3 DNA reads TGTGCCAGCAGCCCCAGGAGGGCAGGGAGGGATGAGCAGTTCTTC. Translating gives CASSPRRAGRDEQFF.

The chain couples TRBV6-4 to TRBJ1-5, with a possible D match to TRBD1 (6 bases). The CDR3 totals 16 residues. Germline values: CDR1 MRHNA, CDR2 SNTAGT. V was cut by 3 bases and J by 3 bases, with 15 bases left in between. The CDR3 coding sequence is TGTGCCAGCAGTGAGGTGGCAGGGGAGAACAATCAGCCCCAGCATTTT. This gives the protein CASSEVAGENNQPQHF.